This T cell receptor (beta chain) is drawn from a study of sequential checkpoint blockade in melanoma (dated by TCRdb to between 2018 and 2021). The study in broad terms: Patients were randomized 1:1 to first-line nivolumab followed by ipilimumab (arm A) or ipilimumab followed by nivolumab (arm B). Both trial sequences were followed by maintenance nivolumab. DNA from roughly 83 melanoma tumor samples collected before treatment underwent TCRbeta immunosequencing. Roughly 20 patients had matched tumor biopsies taken before treatment and at week 13, after single-agent nivolumab (arm A) or ipilimumab (arm B). Approximately 80% of the matched tumor biopsy pairs taken before and after treatment were from the same lesion. Study-level results and caveats: The model for predicting response that combines TCR metrics with mutation burden needs to be validated in larger, independent patient cohorts. Small sample sizes and reduced statistical power limited the within-arm analyses of tumor T-cell fraction. Achieving clinical benefit was about 30 times more likely for patients whose tumor T-cell fraction and clonality increased by week 13. PD-L1 staining and CD8+ T-cell counts correlated with tumor T-cell fraction and clonality, whereas mutational load did not. In the nivolumab-first arm (arm A), an association was found between pretreatment tumor TIL clonality and response (P = .04).

The treatment or condition label, read with the paper, signifies: randomized to nivolumab then ipilimumab (arm A) or the reverse (arm B). No trial patient had received prior DNA-damaging chemotherapy. Samples were obtained from patients with melanoma enrolled in CheckMate 064, a randomized, open-label phase II trial of sequential checkpoint blockade. Tumor TCR sequencing used genomic DNA from formalin-fixed paraffin-embedded (FFPE) tissue samples. Including cysteine and phenylalanine, the CDR3 has 14 amino acids. The retained sequence is limited to the CDR3, 42 bases, with the frame set at the first base. V lost 4 bases and J lost 0 bases, and the count of bases not matched to a germline gene is 3. The germline V gene sets CDR1 to SGHRS and CDR2 to YFSETQ. TCRbeta CDR3 regions were immunosequenced from genomic DNA with the immunoSEQ Assay. Genomic DNA was amplified by bias-controlled multiplex PCR before high-throughput sequencing. On the authors' methods: To quantify the absolute abundance of each unique TCRbeta CDR3 region, the sequences were collapsed and filtered. Clonality, defined as 1 minus Pielou's evenness, was calculated using only productive rearrangements. To compute tumor T-cell fraction, TCRbeta template counts were normalized to usable DNA, with usable DNA estimated from several housekeeping genes. A previously published method was used to identify clones with significantly greater frequencies in on-treatment samples than in baseline samples. The table comes from immuneACCESS by way of TCRdb, which keeps in-frame sequences with V and J called. Part of the clones is missing from these tables; in studies checked, under half for an unresolved V gene and the rest for unknown reasons. That table is the source of V, J and clone size, and D and trimming were worked out from the DNA. In all, the sample holds roughly 21,000 clones, and around 25% of those were seen once. The ten most abundant clones make up under 8.5% of the sample.

A word on this clone: The specificity of this receptor is unknown. No qualities accompany the bases; no much larger clone lies one base away. Additional DNA sequences in this sample encode the identical CDR3.

This chain joins TRBV5-1 to TRBJ1-1, and 7 junctional nucleotides match TRBD1. This TCR came from a human donor with melanoma. Source: tumor tissue (inferred from file names), taken from a patient given nivolumab and ipilimumab in sequence. CDR3 loop: CASSLGQMNTEAFF. The nucleotide sequence is given as TGCGCCAGCAGCCTGGGACAGATGAACACTGAAGCTTTCTTT.